This T cell receptor (beta chain) was obtained from a study of T cells in localized non-small cell lung cancer. As regards this clone: Its antigen remains unknown.

Looked up from germline, CDR1 is LNHDA and CDR2 is SQIVND (reference sequence). The CDR3 has 12 amino acids. V was cut by 5 bases and J by 8 bases, with 12 bases left in between. Overall study results and limits: Adjacent lung was found to contain a median about 62 of the top 100 tumor clones. Uninvolved adjacent lung showed peak T cell clonality, exceeding tumor.

The protocol was immunoSEQ multiplex PCR, while the TCRdb copy is restricted to in-frame clones and leaves out a portion. The data show about 28,000 clones, 90% seen once. J is TRBJ1-2 and V is TRBV19, with TRBD1 as a possible D gene (5 bases). The input for sequencing was peripheral blood, taken before any cancer treatment. The clonotype originates from a woman aged 35 to 70 with stage I lung adenocarcinoma. The CDR3 is CASSWRDGGYTF. CDR3 DNA sequence: TGTGCCAGTAGTTGGCGGGACGGGGGCTACACCTTC.